A single sample gave rise to the 19 T cell receptor beta chains below, sequenced in a study of cytomegalovirus exposure and HLA in healthy donors. Use of 60 Vbeta and 13 Jbeta primers characterized the PCR. The table came from immunoSEQ multiplex PCR; TCRdb's copy has only in-frame clones and leaves some out. The table shows tens of thousands of clones, with 84% occurring only once. The specimen was PBMCs. These receptors all stem from a man in his late teens or twenties in good health and CMV-seronegative.

V is TRBV7-6 and J is TRBJ1-6, with D tentatively TRBD1 (6 bases). Trimming cost V 5 bases and J 7 bases, with 12 bases left between them. CDR1 is SGHVS, CDR2 FNYEAQ, per germline. The CDR3 runs 14 residues. CDR3 protein: CASSNGQTNSPLHF. The CDR3, as DNA: TGTGCCAGCAGCAACGGACAGACCAATTCACCCCTCCACTTT.

The CDR3 DNA follows: TGTGCCAGCAGTGGGTGGTCAGGGGATATCTATGGCTACACCTTC. Its protein product is CASSGWSGDIYGYTF. The chain carries TRBV25-1 and TRBJ1-2; weak D call: TRBD1 (6 bases). V was pared by 4 bases and J by 4 bases, with 16 bases between. The germline CDR1 and CDR2 sequences are MGHDK and SYGVNS. The CDR3 runs to 15 residues.

This clone has a single count. The V gene is TRBV19, the J gene TRBJ2-1, with 9 bases matching TRBD2. V shed 9 bases and J 4 bases; nucleotides not matched to a gene: 7. The CDR3 extends over 14 amino acids. Germline V lookup: CDR1 LNHDA, CDR2 SQIVND (reference sequence). This CDR3 reads CASALAGVYNEQFF. In DNA form, the CDR3 reads TGTGCCAGCGCCTTAGCGGGAGTATACAATGAGCAGTTCTTC.

The J gene is TRBJ1-4, the V gene TRBV4-3; TRBD1 agrees at 10 bases. The V gene end was trimmed by 6 bases and the J gene end by 7 bases; junction bases not matched to a gene: 11. Germline CDR1 is LGHNA and CDR2 is YSLEER. CDR3 length equals 16 residues. This CDR3 reads CASSPKSTGGSEKLFF. Here the CDR3 DNA reads TGCGCCAGCAGTCCTAAATCGACAGGGGGCTCTGAAAAACTGTTTTTT.

The J gene is TRBJ1-1, the V gene TRBV2; D unclear. Trimming stripped 1 base from V and 6 bases from J, with 9 bases between. Per the germline V gene, CDR1 is SNHLY and CDR2 is FYNNEI. The CDR3 is made up of 13 amino acids. The DNA of the CDR3 is TGTGCCAGCAGTGAAGAGGACTACTCTGAAGCTTTCTTT. Protein sequence: CASSEEDYSEAFF. Full variable domain (missing parts from reference TRBV2 and TRBJ1-1): EPEVTQTPSHQVTQMGQEVILRCVPISNHLYFYWYRQILGQKVEFLVSFYNNEISEKSEIFDDQFSVERPDGSNFTLKIRSTKLEDSAMYFCASSEEDYSEAFFGQGTRLTVV.

The chain couples TRBV30 to TRBJ1-1; tentative D call: TRBD1 (5 bases). The CDR3 is made up of 14 amino acids. CDR1 GTSNPN and CDR2 SVGIG come from the germline V gene (reference sequence). V lost 5 bases and J 0 bases, leaving 13 bases between the germline ends. CDR3 sequence reads: CAWRNGGVNTEAFF. The CDR3, as DNA: TGTGCCTGGCGGAACGGAGGGGTGAACACTGAAGCTTTCTTT. Supplemented by reference TRBV30 and TRBJ1-1, the full variable domain reads SQTIHQWPATLVQPVGSPLSLECTVEGTSNPNLYWYRQAAGRGLQLLFYSVGIGQISSEVPQNLSASRPQDRQFILSSKKLLLSDSGFYLCAWRNGGVNTEAFFGQGTRLTVV.

The CDR3 sequence: CASKKESGGHEQFF. CDR3 bases: TGTGCCAGCAAAAAGGAGAGCGGGGGGCATGAGCAGTTCTTC. The rearrangement links TRBV6-5 to TRBJ2-1, with 9 bases lining up with TRBD2. CDR1 is MNHEY, CDR2 SVGAGI, per germline. The CDR3 sequence is 14 residues long. With V trimmed by 7 bases and J by 8 bases, 9 bases remained unmatched.

This chain joins TRBV9 and TRBJ2-7; possible D gene TRBD2, 6 bases. This CDR3 contains 15 residues. CDR1 is SGDLS, CDR2 YYNGEE, per germline. V was cut by 4 bases and J by 5 bases, with 19 bases left in between. Here the CDR3 reads CASSLTGTPRDEQYF. The CDR3 DNA is TGTGCCAGCAGCCTCACCGGGACTCCCCGGGACGAGCAGTACTTC.

The chain uses TRBV25-1 and TRBJ2-2, with a weak D call TRBD2 (6 bases). Per the germline V gene, CDR1 is MGHDK and CDR2 is SYGVNS. The CDR3 consists of 16 residues. Trimming left V 11 bases short and J 6 bases short, with 25 bases between. As DNA, the CDR3 is TGTGCCCGACATTATCCCCGGGACGGGGACTCCGGGGAGCTGTTTTTT. This sequence encodes CARHYPRDGDSGELFF.

In regard to this clone: The junction does not match germline at one end; this may be a read error. The chain employs TRBV14 and TRBJ2-5, with TRBD1 as a possible D gene (5 bases). The CDR3 contains 13 residues. Germline V CDR1 and CDR2: SGHDN, FVKESK. The CDR3 is CASTETLLGALHF. The CDR3 DNA sequence: TGTGCCAGCACCGAGACTTTATTAGGGGCCTTACACTTC.

CDR3 sequence (DNA): TGTGCCAGCAGCGTCAGGGGTGGAGAGACCCAGTACTTC. This translates into CASSVRGGETQYF. The chain recombines TRBV9 with TRBJ2-5, with D possibly TRBD1 on 6 matching bases. Trimming shortened V by 2 bases and J by 4 bases, and 9 bases separated the two germline ends. The CDR3 has 13 residues. CDR1 is SGDLS, CDR2 YYNGEE, per germline.

The chain is built from TRBV28 and TRBJ1-5; the D gene is possibly TRBD1 (5 bases). Germline CDR1 and CDR2: MDHEN and SYDVKM. With 9 bases removed from V and 7 bases from J, the gap between germline ends came to 19 bases. This CDR3 has 14 residues. CDR3 DNA: TGTGCCAGTCTCCGGGGACTCCAGAGCCAGCCCCAGCATTTT. Encoded protein: CASLRGLQSQPQHF.

This clone has only a few counts. The genes are TRBV10-1 and TRBJ1-1, with TRBD1 matching over 8 bases. Germline trimming cut 3 bases from V and 10 bases from J; bases unmatched to any gene: 10. The CDR3 is made up of 14 amino acids. The germline V gene has CDR1 WNHNN and CDR2 SYGVQD (reference sequence). The CDR3 DNA reads TGCGCCAGCAGTGATTTAGGACAGGGTGGAGTAGCTTTCTTT. It yields the protein CASSDLGQGGVAFF.

The chain couples TRBV2 to TRBJ2-2; TRBD2 matches at 7 bases. The CDR3 totals 18 residues. V lost 5 bases and J lost 6; bases outside the gene matches: 18. Germline V gene lookup returns CDR1 SNHLY and CDR2 FYNNEI. The CDR3 loop reads CASSHRTSVAVLSGELFF. Here the CDR3 DNA reads TGTGCCAGCAGTCACCGTACTAGCGTCGCCGTATTATCCGGGGAGCTGTTTTTT.

This chain joins TRBV5-1 and TRBJ2-1; 10 nucleotides match TRBD2. Trimming cost V 6 bases and J 8 bases; bases outside gene matches: 11. Germline loops: CDR1 SGHRS, CDR2 YFSETQ. The CDR3 is 15 residues long. CDR3 protein: CASKRASGSVHEQFF. The CDR3 DNA sequence: TGCGCCAGCAAACGGGCTAGCGGGAGCGTCCATGAGCAGTTCTTC.

This clone came up once. CDR3 bases: TGTGCCAGCTCACCTCCGACAGGGTGGATGAACTATGGCTACACCTTC. Protein: CASSPPTGWMNYGYTF. This sequence joins TRBV18 and TRBJ1-2, with 7 bases aligning to TRBD1. This CDR3 spans 16 amino acids. After removal of 3 bases from V and 2 bases from J, the junction contained 9 bases not matched to a gene. CDR1 is KGHSH and CDR2 is LQKENI in the germline V gene.

The CDR3 coding sequence is TGTGCCAGCAGTCCCCTCGCGGGAGCTCCGGGAGAGCAGTACTTC. The encoded protein is CASSPLAGAPGEQYF. V is TRBV27 and J is TRBJ2-7, with 7 bases matching TRBD2. The CDR3 has 15 amino acids. In germline, CDR1 is MNHEY, CDR2 SMNVEV (reference sequence). V lost 5 bases and J lost 7; bases outside the gene matches: 14.

The V call is TRBV21-1, the J call TRBJ2-3; the listed D gene, TRBD2, was not tested against the DNA. TRBV21-1 represents a pseudogene. The CDR3 runs 20 residues. The DNA for the CDR3 is TGTGCCAGCAGCAAATCTAACACGGACTGCCACAGTACCCGCACAGATACGCAGTATTTT. Its translation: CASSKSNTDCHSTRTDTQYF.

This chain uses TRBV4-3 with TRBJ2-7; D is unclear. V was shortened by 0 bases and J by 2 bases, with 8 bases between the two germline ends. The CDR3 runs to 14 residues. Germline-derived CDR1 and CDR2 are LGHNA and YSLEER. DNA of the CDR3: TGCGCCAGCAGCCAAGAGACACAGACCTACGAGCAGTACTTC. Translated: CASSQETQTYEQYF.